This TCR beta chain was recorded in a study of T cell repertoires in ileal Crohn's disease. Study context: Under 40% were active smokers at surgery; median disease duration was around 8 years. General study points: All patients with clonality above 26.8% had endoscopic recurrence.

Clones were read by immunoSEQ multiplex PCR, and TCRdb kept only the in-frame ones, dropping some. The data show approximately 12,000 clones, around 76% seen once. Worth noting for this clone: What it binds is unknown.

Germline-derived CDR1 and CDR2 are LNHDA and SQIVND (reference sequence). Deletions cut 6 bases from V and 3 bases from J, with 11 bases between. The length of the CDR3 is 13 residues. The sample comprised ileal tissue. This chain uses TRBV19 with TRBJ1-1; maybe TRBD1 (6 bases). The sequence derives from an adult with Crohn's disease. The DNA of the CDR3 is TGTGCCAGTAGACCTCACAGGGACACTGAAGCTTTCTTT. Protein: CASRPHRDTEAFF.